A selection of T cell receptor beta chains follows, all from one sample in a study of T cells after yellow fever vaccination. TCRdb reprocessed the 5' RACE reads via MiXCR and lists one record per CDR3 protein. The sample lists around 110,000 distinct CDR3 sequences, around 8% occurring once. The source material was CD8+ T cells sorted from PBMCs, sampled 45 days after the yellow fever booster vaccination. These receptor sequences come from a man aged 30-40 years who received the YFV17D yellow fever vaccine. CDR3s include the opening cysteine and the closing phenylalanine or tryptophan. A D gene is named only where the DNA matches it firmly. A clone size is listed for some rows: how often the clone was seen (once, few, many), or a class if it is expanded.

>TRBV9|NA|TRBJ2-3|few|13
TGTGCCAGCAGGGAATCCATTGGTTCTACGCAGTATTTT
CASRESIGSTQYF
>TRBV7-8|NA|TRBJ2-5|many|14
TGTGCCAGCAGCTTGGTCGGCTTCGAAGAGACCCAGTACTTC
CASSLVGFEETQYF
>TRBV20-1|TRBD2|TRBJ2-7|NA|15
TGCAGTGCTAGAGATGGCCAGCGGGAGGCCTACGAGCAGTACTTC
CSARDGQREAYEQYF
>TRBV7-3|TRBD2|TRBJ2-1|many|19
TGTGCCAGCAGCTTAACTCCCGTAATTAGCGGGAGCCCCTACAATGAGCAGTTCTTC
CASSLTPVISGSPYNEQFF
>TRBV15|NA|TRBJ1-6|many|16
TGTGCCACCAGCAGAGCCCTGGCGGGGGCGGGTTCACCCCTCCACTTT
CATSRALAGAGSPLHF
>TRBV6-2/TRBV6-3|TRBD1|TRBJ2-2|many|20
TGTGCCAGCAGTTACTTCGGTGTGGCCCGGGACAGGGGATTCGCCGGGGAGCTGTTTTTT
CASSYFGVARDRGFAGELFF
>TRBV6-2/TRBV6-3|NA|TRBJ1-4|many|15
TGTGCCAGCAGTTACTTACCGGACGGGAATGAAAAACTGTTTTTT
CASSYLPDGNEKLFF
>TRBV6-1|TRBD2|TRBJ2-7|NA|15
TGTGCCAGCAGGCTTTTTAGCGGGAGCACCTACGAGCAGTACTTC
CASRLFSGSTYEQYF
>TRBV7-9|NA|TRBJ2-5|NA|14
TGTGCCAGCAGCCACGACTTAGACCAAGAGACCCAGTACTTC
CASSHDLDQETQYF
>TRBV27|TRBD1|TRBJ2-7|few|11
TGTGCCAGCAGGACAGGGTCTACCCTGCACTTC
CASRTGSTLHF
>TRBV7-6|NA|TRBJ1-6|NA|15
TGTGCCAGCAGCCCCGAAGGTGCCAGGTCTTCACCCCTCCACTTT
CASSPEGARSSPLHF
>TRBV28|NA|TRBJ1-1|NA|14
TGTGCCAGCAGTTTATACCGGACAGACACTGAAGCTTTCTTT
CASSLYRTDTEAFF
>TRBV6-1|NA|TRBJ2-7|many|13
TGTGCCAGCAGCGGAGGGGGATCCTACGAGCAGTACTTC
CASSGGGSYEQYF
>TRBV3-1|TRBD1|TRBJ1-3|few|14
TGTGCCAGCTATCAGACAGGGCCCGGAAACACCATATATTTT
CASYQTGPGNTIYF
>TRBV28|TRBD1|TRBJ2-3|many|16
TGTGCCAGCAGTTTGTACAGGGGGCAAAGCACAGATACGCAGTATTTT
CASSLYRGQSTDTQYF
>TRBV6-5|NA|TRBJ2-7|many|12
TGTGCCAGCTCGGGACGGTTCACCGAGCAGTACTTC
CASSGRFTEQYF
>TRBV20-1|TRBD2|TRBJ2-1|many|11
TGCAGTGCTACACTAGCGAATGAGCAGTTCTTC
CSATLANEQFF
>TRBV7-2|TRBD2|TRBJ2-7|NA|16
TGTGCCAGCAGCTTAGACCTCCAGCGGGGATTATACGAGCAGTACTTC
CASSLDLQRGLYEQYF
>TRBV20-1|NA|TRBJ2-6|NA|16
TGCAGTGCCGCGGGGGCGGGCAACTCTGGGGCCAACGTCCTGACTTTC
CSAAGAGNSGANVLTF
>TRBV9|NA|TRBJ1-4|few|13
TGTGCCAGCAGCCTCCACCCGAATGAAAAACTGTTTTTT
CASSLHPNEKLFF
>TRBV20-1|NA|TRBJ1-6|NA|12
TGCAGTGCCACCCAGGGGCTCTCACCCCTCCACTTT
CSATQGLSPLHF
>TRBV5-1|TRBD1|TRBJ2-7|many|14
TGCGCCAGCAGCACCGGGACAGGAGTTAACGAGCAGTACTTC
CASSTGTGVNEQYF
>TRBV7-2|TRBD1|TRBJ2-7|many|14
TGTGCCAGCAGCCCGGGACAGGGGGTCTACGAGCAGTACTTC
CASSPGQGVYEQYF
>TRBV29-1|NA|TRBJ2-7|NA|13
TGCAGCGCCCGAGGAGTGGTATCCTACGAGCAGTACTTC
CSARGVVSYEQYF
>TRBV29-1|TRBD2|TRBJ2-7|many|13
TGCAGCGTTGGGACTAGCGGCTCCTACGAGCAGTACTTC
CSVGTSGSYEQYF
>TRBV7-2|NA|TRBJ1-1|NA|15
TGTGCCAGCAGCCCCCACAGGGAGGGGTACACTGAAGCTTTCTTT
CASSPHREGYTEAFF
>TRBV10-2|NA|TRBJ2-3|many|17
TGCGCCAGCAGTGAGGCCGGAGGGGACTGGCTCACAGATACGCAGTATTTT
CASSEAGGDWLTDTQYF
>TRBV27|NA|TRBJ1-1|few|13
TGTGCCAGCAGATCGGCGGGGATCACTGAAGCTTTCTTT
CASRSAGITEAFF
>TRBV7-9|NA|TRBJ2-5|many|16
TGTGCCAGCAGAACTGACAGGGGAGGGGTAGGAGAGACCCAGTACTTC
CASRTDRGGVGETQYF
>TRBV4-3|TRBD2|TRBJ2-1|few|16
TGCGCCAGCAGCCTCTTCCCGGGAGGAGGGACGAATGAGCAGTTCTTC
CASSLFPGGGTNEQFF
>TRBV28|NA|TRBJ2-5|many|14
TGTGCCAGCAGTTTCCCAGGGTTCCAAGAGACCCAGTACTTC
CASSFPGFQETQYF
>TRBV19|TRBD2|TRBJ2-7|NA|14
TGTGCCAGTACCACGACTAGCGGGGCGGGAGAGCAGTACTTC
CASTTTSGAGEQYF
>TRBV6-5|NA|TRBJ2-1|many|13
TGTGCCAGCAGTTATAGCTCCTACAATGAGCAGTTCTTC
CASSYSSYNEQFF
>TRBV30|NA|TRBJ2-7|NA|13
TGTGCCTGGAGTGTATTAGCCTCCTACGAGCAGTACTTC
CAWSVLASYEQYF
>TRBV11-2|NA|TRBJ2-1|few|15
TGTGCCAGCAGCCCTCTATATAGCTCCTACAATGAGCAGTTCTTC
CASSPLYSSYNEQFF
>TRBV6-2/TRBV6-3|TRBD2|TRBJ2-1|few|14
TGTGCCAGCAGTTCGGGACTAGCGGGAGTTGAGCAGTTCTTC
CASSSGLAGVEQFF
>TRBV27|TRBD2|TRBJ2-1|many|16
TGTGCCAGCACCGATCGACTAGCCCCTTCCTACAATGAGCAGTTCTTC
CASTDRLAPSYNEQFF
>TRBV25-1|NA|TRBJ2-7|many|13
TGTGCCAGCACACCACAAAGAACCTACGAGCAGTACTTC
CASTPQRTYEQYF
>TRBV12-2|NA|TRBJ2-4|NA|12
TGTGCAAGTCGCTTTCGGACCCTCAGGGTGTACTTC
CASRFRTLRVYF
>TRBV28|NA|TRBJ2-5|many|13
TGTGCCGGCAGAGACAACAGTGGGGAGACCCAGTACTTC
CAGRDNSGETQYF
>TRBV12-3/TRBV12-4|NA|TRBJ2-1|many|17
TGTGCCAGCAGTTCCTCTCACGGGGGAAGCTCCTACAATGAGCAGTTCTTC
CASSSSHGGSSYNEQFF
>TRBV4-2|TRBD2|TRBJ2-1|many|17
TGTGCCAGCAGCCAAGATGGACTAGCGGGAGTTAGCAATGAGCAGTTCTTC
CASSQDGLAGVSNEQFF
>TRBV25-1|TRBD1|TRBJ2-7|few|18
TGTGCCAGCAGTAGCTGGTTACTTGGACAGGGGAAGCCCCACGAGCAGTACTTC
CASSSWLLGQGKPHEQYF
>TRBV6-5|TRBD2|TRBJ2-3|NA|18
TGTGCCAGCAGTTCCGCCCGCCCAGCGGGAGGGTACACAGATACGCAGTATTTT
CASSSARPAGGYTDTQYF
>TRBV10-3|TRBD1|TRBJ2-3|many|15
TGTGCCATCAAGCCGGGACAGGGGGGTTCAGATACGCAGTATTTT
CAIKPGQGGSDTQYF
>TRBV4-3|TRBD1|TRBJ2-1|many|14
TGCGCCAGCAGCAGGGACAGGGTGACCAATGAGCAGTTCTTC
CASSRDRVTNEQFF
>TRBV12-3/TRBV12-4|TRBD2|TRBJ2-1|many|18
TGTGCCACTTCGACGCCTGTAGCGGGTACGTTCTCCTACAATGAGCAGTTCTTC
CATSTPVAGTFSYNEQFF
>TRBV19|NA|TRBJ2-3|many|12
TGTGCCAGTAGTATTGGGACAGATACGCAGTATTTT
CASSIGTDTQYF
>TRBV13|NA|TRBJ1-4|many|12
TGTGCCAGCAGCTTAGTTAATGAAAAACTGTTTTTT
CASSLVNEKLFF
>TRBV3-1|NA|TRBJ2-3|NA|15
TGTGCCTGCAGCAGTTCTTCCTTTTTGGGAGATACGCAGTATTTT
CACSSSSFLGDTQYF
>TRBV5-1|NA|TRBJ2-7|many|14
TGCGCCAGCAGCTTGTACAGGGAGGTGAACGAGCAGTACTTC
CASSLYREVNEQYF
>TRBV9|TRBD1|TRBJ2-4|many|15
TGTGCCAGCAGCGGCCAGGGGGCAGCCAAAAACATTCAGTACTTC
CASSGQGAAKNIQYF